The T cell receptor (beta chain) under discussion was sequenced for a study of tumor-infiltrating lymphocytes in primary liver carcinoma. On the study more broadly: The patients comprised men and women between the ages of 30 and 69 years. About 3.5 to 7.5 million productive TCRbeta reads were obtained from the samples, with similar numbers across tissue types.

Co-extracted RNA and DNA came from about 20-30 mg of unsorted bulk tissue. Overall study results and limits: Tumor top-250-clone fraction significantly exceeded that of blood (p = 0.039).

The authors made TCR beta cDNA from 450 to 600 ng total RNA with a constant-region primer. For TCR beta, libraries were produced by three nested multiplex PCR rounds using slightly modified ARM-PCR. A C-beta reverse primer was combined with TRBV1-TRBV30 forward primers in the first two PCR rounds, and each round had about 10 cycles. TCRdb fed the multiplex PCR reads into MiXCR, producing one record per CDR3 protein. The data show about 64,000 distinct CDR3 sequences, over 60% seen once. The CDR3 consists of 16 residues. Germline-derived CDR1 and CDR2 are SGHTA and FQGNSA. V was pared by 2 bases and J by 2 bases, with 16 bases between. Concerning this clonotype itself: Its target is unknown.

Sequenced: liver tumor tissue from sampling region 4. Indicated subset: tumor region T4, right-lateral pole. The origin of this receptor is a man in his forties with primary liver carcinoma and hepatitis B virus infection. The J gene is TRBJ2-7, the V gene TRBV7-2, with D perhaps TRBD1 or TRBD2 (5 bases each). CDR3 nucleotides: TGTGCCAGCAGCTTAAATCCCGCAGGGACGACCTACGAGCAGTACTTC. As protein: CASSLNPAGTTYEQYF.